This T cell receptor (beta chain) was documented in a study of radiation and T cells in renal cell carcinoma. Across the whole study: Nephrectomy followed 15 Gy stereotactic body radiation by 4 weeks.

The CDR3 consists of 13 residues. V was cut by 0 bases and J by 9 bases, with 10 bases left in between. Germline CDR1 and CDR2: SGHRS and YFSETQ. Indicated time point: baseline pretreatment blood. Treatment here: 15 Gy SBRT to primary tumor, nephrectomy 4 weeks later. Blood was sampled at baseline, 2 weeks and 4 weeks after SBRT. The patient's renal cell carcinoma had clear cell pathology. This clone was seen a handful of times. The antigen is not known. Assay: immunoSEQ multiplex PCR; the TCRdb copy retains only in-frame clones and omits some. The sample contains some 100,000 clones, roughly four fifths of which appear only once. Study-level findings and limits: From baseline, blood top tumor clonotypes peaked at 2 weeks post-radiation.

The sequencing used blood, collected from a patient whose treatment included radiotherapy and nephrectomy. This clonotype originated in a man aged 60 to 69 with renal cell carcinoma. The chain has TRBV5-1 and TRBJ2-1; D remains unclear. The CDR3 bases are TGCGCCAGCAGCTTGGTCGGGCTCCGTGAGCAGTTCTTC. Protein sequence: CASSLVGLREQFF.